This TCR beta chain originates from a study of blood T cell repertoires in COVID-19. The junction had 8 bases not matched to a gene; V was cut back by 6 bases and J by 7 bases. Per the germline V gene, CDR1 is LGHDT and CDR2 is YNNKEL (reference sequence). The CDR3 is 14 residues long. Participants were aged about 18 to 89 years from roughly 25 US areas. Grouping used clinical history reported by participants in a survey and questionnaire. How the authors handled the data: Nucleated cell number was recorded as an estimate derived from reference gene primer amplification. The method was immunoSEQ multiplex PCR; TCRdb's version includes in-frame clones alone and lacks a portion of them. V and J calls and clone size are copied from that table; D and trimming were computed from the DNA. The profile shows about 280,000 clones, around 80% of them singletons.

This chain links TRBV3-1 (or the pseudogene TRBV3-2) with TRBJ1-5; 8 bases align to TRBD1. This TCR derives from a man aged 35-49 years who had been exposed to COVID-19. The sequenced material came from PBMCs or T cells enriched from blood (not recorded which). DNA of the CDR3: TGTGCCAGCAGACAAACAGGGGGAGGACAGCCCCAGCATTTT. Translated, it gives CASRQTGGGQPQHF.